The 28 T cell receptor beta chains in this list originate from one sample, sequenced in a study of cytotoxic CD8 clonotypes in ibrutinib-treated CLL. Produced via immunoSEQ multiplex PCR; TCRdb's table is partial and in-frame only. The sample has hundreds of thousands of clones; less than 75% are singletons. The material was PBMCs, obtained after 24 months of ibrutinib treatment. The origin of the receptors is a human donor with chronic lymphocytic leukemia.

This clone was detected a few times. The chain employs TRBV9 and TRBJ1-2, with D maybe TRBD1 (5 bases). V was pared by 6 bases and J by 8 bases, with 14 bases between. This CDR3 has 12 amino acids. Germline assignment: CDR1 SGDLS and CDR2 YYNGEE. This chain's CDR3 is CASTAGTLGYTF. The DNA for the CDR3 is TGTGCCAGCACCGCGGGGACCCTCGGCTACACCTTC.

The CDR3 DNA reads as TGTGCCAGCTCCCCAGGACAGGTCAGCTCCTACGAGCAGTACTTC. It specifies CASSPGQVSSYEQYF. The V and J genes are TRBV18 and TRBJ2-7; 7 bases match TRBD1. V was pared by 6 bases and J by 0 bases, with 8 bases of the junction left unmatched. Germline values: CDR1 KGHSH, CDR2 LQKENI. The length of the CDR3 is 15 residues.

This clone turned up a few times. J is TRBJ2-1 and V is TRBV9; the D gene is possibly TRBD2 (6 bases). Germline lookup yields CDR1 SGDLS and CDR2 YYNGEE. The CDR3 is 14 amino acids. Deletions cut 4 bases from V and 4 bases from J, with 12 bases between. This chain's CDR3 is CASSPPGGYNEQFF. DNA of the CDR3: TGTGCCAGCAGCCCCCCCGGGGGATACAATGAGCAGTTCTTC.

The rearrangement links TRBV10-1 to TRBJ2-1; D ambiguous. CDR1 is WNHNN and CDR2 is SYGVQD in the germline V gene (reference sequence). The CDR3 runs to 11 residues. V lost 3 bases to trimming and J lost 10 bases, with 7 bases between them. The CDR3 reads CASSDDGEQFF. The DNA of the CDR3 is TGCGCCAGCAGTGACGACGGGGAGCAGTTCTTC.

CDR3 in amino acids: CASSPLSGYNEQFF. Here the CDR3 DNA reads TGTGCCAGCTCACCCCTTAGCGGTTACAATGAGCAGTTCTTC. The V call is TRBV18, the J call TRBJ2-1; tentative D call: TRBD2 (6 bases). The CDR3 loop spans 14 amino acids. Germline-derived CDR1 and CDR2 are KGHSH and LQKENI. V dropped 3 bases and J dropped 4 bases, with 10 bases sitting between them.

The chain uses TRBV6-5 and TRBJ1-4; possibly TRBD1 for D (5 bases). V was shortened by 7 bases and J by 8 bases, with 14 bases between the two germline ends. The CDR3 extends over 13 amino acids. Per germline, CDR1 MNHEY and CDR2 SVGAGI. CDR3 nucleotides: TGTGCCAGCACCCGAGGGACCGGGGAAAAACTGTTTTTT. As protein: CASTRGTGEKLFF.

CDR3 coding DNA: TGTGCCAGTAGTCCGGACAGGGATTCACAGCCCCAGCATTTT. This gives the protein CASSPDRDSQPQHF. This rearrangement joins TRBV19 to TRBJ1-5, with 8 bases aligning to TRBD1. Germline CDR1 is LNHDA and CDR2 is SQIVND (reference sequence). V shed 5 bases and J 7 bases; nucleotides not matched to a gene: 7. CDR3 length equals 14 residues.

V gene TRBV6-5 combines with J gene TRBJ1-2; D may be TRBD1 (6 bases). Germline lookup yields CDR1 MNHEY and CDR2 SVGAGI. The CDR3 spans 15 residues. The ends were cut back, 1 base at V and 3 bases at J, with 12 bases in the middle. The CDR3 region is CASSYFPGHHYGYTF. Written as DNA, the CDR3 is TGTGCCAGCAGTTACTTCCCGGGACATCACTATGGCTACACCTTC.

The chain employs TRBV27 and TRBJ1-1; D may be TRBD1 (5 bases). The germline V gene encodes CDR1 MNHEY and CDR2 SMNVEV (reference sequence). Trimming removed 3 bases from V and 1 base from J, with 18 bases in between. The CDR3 spans 17 residues. The chain's CDR3 is CASSFQGRRLSNTEAFF. The DNA of the CDR3 is TGTGCCAGCAGTTTTCAGGGCAGAAGGTTGTCGAACACTGAAGCTTTCTTT.

This clone was counted between two and nine times. V and J are TRBV6-1 and TRBJ1-2; D ambiguous. The CDR3 has 15 amino acids. V was clipped by 3 bases and J by 5 bases, with 16 bases between them. Germline assignment: CDR1 MNHNS and CDR2 SASEGT. In nucleotides, the CDR3 is TGTGCCAGCAGTGAGATTGGAGGGTATGAGTATGGCTACACCTTC. It codes for CASSEIGGYEYGYTF.

The chain combines TRBV20-1 with TRBJ2-7, with D unresolved. The CDR3 is 11 residues long. Germline CDR1 reads DFQATT; CDR2 reads SNEGSKA (reference sequence). V shed 0 bases and J shed 12 bases, with 12 bases lying between them. The CDR3 DNA is TGCAGTGCTAGAGACGGTGACCCGGGGTACTTC. This gives the protein CSARDGDPGYF.

In regard to this clone: Distinct nucleotide sequences in the sample also encode this CDR3. V is TRBV9 and J is TRBJ2-3; TRBD2 might be the D (5 bases). The V gene lost 0 bases and the J gene lost 3 bases, with 8 bases spanning the gap. Germline values: CDR1 SGDLS, CDR2 YYNGEE. The CDR3 sequence is 14 residues long. Written as DNA, the CDR3 is TGTGCCAGCAGCGTAGCCAGCGGAACAGATACGCAGTATTTT. Its protein is CASSVASGTDTQYF.

The chain carries TRBV6-5 and TRBJ1-4; D is unclear. Trimming took 4 bases from V and 7 from J, leaving 10 bases between them. Germline V gene data show CDR1 as MNHEY and CDR2 as SVGAGI. This CDR3 has 13 residues. CDR3 coding DNA: TGTGCCAGCAGTTCCTTCGCAGGTGAAAAACTGTTTTTT. Translated, it gives CASSSFAGEKLFF.

This chain connects TRBV6-5 to TRBJ1-3, with D perhaps matching TRBD1 (6 bases). Deletions cut 6 bases from V and 2 bases from J, with 14 bases between. The CDR3 is 15 amino acids. CDR1 is MNHEY and CDR2 is SVGAGI in the germline V gene. CDR3 in DNA: TGTGCCAGCAGCATCGGGACAAGCACTGGAAACACCATATATTTT. Its protein product is CASSIGTSTGNTIYF.

V and J are TRBV6-6 and TRBJ2-1; unclear D gene. This CDR3 spans 16 amino acids. Trimming removed 5 bases from V and 1 base from J, with 15 bases in between. CDR1 MNHNY and CDR2 SVGAGI come from the germline V gene (reference sequence). CDR3 DNA sequence: TGTGCCAGCAGTACCCCCCAAGGACCTTCCTACAATGAGCAGTTCTTC. It encodes CASSTPQGPSYNEQFF.

The chain carries TRBV28 and TRBJ2-7; 8 nucleotides agree with TRBD1. V trimming: 6 bases; J trimming: 0 bases; junction bases outside the gene matches: 19. This CDR3 is built from 19 residues. Germline CDR1 and CDR2: MDHEN and SYDVKM. CDR3 loop: CASSDFKPDRGVSSYEQYF. The CDR3 DNA reads as TGTGCCAGCAGCGACTTTAAACCCGACAGGGGAGTAAGCTCCTACGAGCAGTACTTC.

V usage is TRBV6-6 and J usage is TRBJ2-5; the match to TRBD1 covers 10 bases. The CDR3 runs to 15 residues. The ends lost 4 bases at V and 5 bases at J; junction bases unmatched: 7. Germline values: CDR1 MNHNY, CDR2 SVGAGI (reference sequence). CDR3 in DNA: TGTGCCAGCAGTTTCGCGACAGGGGGCGGCGAGACCCAGTACTTC. Amino acid sequence: CASSFATGGGETQYF.

V gene TRBV27 combines with J gene TRBJ2-7; D ambiguous. Trimming pared 8 bases from V and 1 base from J, leaving 15 bases between. The CDR3 sequence is 14 residues long. Germline assignment: CDR1 MNHEY and CDR2 SMNVEV (reference sequence). CDR3 DNA: TGTGCCAGCTCCCAGCCAGGCAGATCCTACGAGCAGTACTTC. Encoded protein: CASSQPGRSYEQYF.

This clone appeared a few times. The chain links TRBV29-1 to TRBJ2-3, with 9 bases that match TRBD2. The germline gives CDR1 SQVTM, CDR2 ANQGSEA. CDR3 length equals 12 residues. The V gene end was trimmed by 7 bases and the J gene end by 4 bases; junction bases not matched to a gene: 3. CDR3 sequence reads: CSGTSVADTQYF. The DNA for the CDR3 is TGCAGCGGGACTAGCGTGGCAGATACGCAGTATTTT.

The rearrangement uses TRBV10-3 and TRBJ2-7; 12 nucleotides align to TRBD2. V lost 2 bases to trimming and J lost 6 bases; unmatched junction nucleotides: 5. Germline CDR1 reads ENHRY; CDR2 reads SYGVKD. The CDR3 is 15 residues long. CDR3 amino acids: CAISELASGRGEQYF. In DNA, the CDR3 is TGTGCCATCAGTGAGCTGGCTAGCGGGAGGGGCGAGCAGTACTTC.

This chain connects TRBV2 to TRBJ2-7; tentative D call: TRBD1 (5 bases). Germline V gene lookup returns CDR1 SNHLY and CDR2 FYNNEI. The CDR3 is 14 amino acids. Deletions cut 7 bases from V and 1 base from J, with 14 bases between. The CDR3 here is CASNPAGWSYEQYF. The CDR3, as DNA: TGTGCCAGCAATCCGGCAGGGTGGTCCTACGAGCAGTACTTC.

This clone turned up a few times. The CDR3 nucleotides are TGTGCCAGCAGCGGCCGGGGGCAGGGGGAAGGCGACGAGCAGTACTTC. Translated, it gives CASSGRGQGEGDEQYF. This chain connects TRBV11-2 to TRBJ2-7; perhaps TRBD1 as D (7 bases). The CDR3 is 16 residues long. Germline CDR1 SGHAT, CDR2 FQNNGV. V was trimmed by 5 bases and J by 5 bases, leaving 22 bases between them.

The chain has TRBV2 and TRBJ2-7; 8 bases are shared with TRBD1. This CDR3 has 15 amino acids. Germline lookup yields CDR1 SNHLY and CDR2 FYNNEI. V dropped 6 bases and J dropped 2; count of bases not matched to a gene: 9. The CDR3 DNA reads as TGTGCCAGCAGCCAGACAGGGGCCGAAGCCTACGAGCAGTACTTC. Translating it yields CASSQTGAEAYEQYF.

Only one count was recorded for this clone. The chain joins TRBV7-2 to TRBJ2-1; 9 positions agree with TRBD2. Unmatched junction bases numbered 7, after V lost 5 bases and J lost 2 bases. Per the germline V gene, CDR1 is SGHTA and CDR2 is FQGNSA. The CDR3 contains 16 residues. The CDR3 sequence: CASSPTSGETYNEQFF. In DNA form, the CDR3 reads TGTGCCAGCAGCCCGACTAGCGGAGAAACCTACAATGAGCAGTTCTTC.

The J gene is TRBJ2-7, the V gene TRBV2; a possible D gene is TRBD2 (6 bases). Trimming removed 4 bases at V and 6 bases at J, with 19 bases between. The length of the CDR3 is 15 residues. The germline CDR1 and CDR2 sequences are SNHLY and FYNNEI. Here the CDR3 reads CASSGGDRNRAEQYF. The CDR3 nucleotides read TGTGCCAGCAGTGGGGGGGATAGGAACCGGGCCGAGCAGTACTTC.

The chain couples TRBV6-5 to TRBJ1-1, with D perhaps TRBD1 (5 bases). V was pared by 11 bases and J by 1 base, with 20 bases between. CDR3 length: 15 amino acids. Germline CDR1 is MNHEY and CDR2 is SVGAGI. CDR3: CASNLVGRANTEAFF. DNA of the CDR3: TGTGCCTCTAACCTCGTGGGACGGGCGAACACTGAAGCTTTCTTT.

The chain employs TRBV28 and TRBJ2-7, with D perhaps matching TRBD2 (5 bases). The CDR3 sequence is 14 residues long. In germline, CDR1 is MDHEN, CDR2 SYDVKM. The germline V and J ends were trimmed by 1 base and 5 bases, with 12 bases remaining between them. This CDR3 reads CASSLYSGFDEQYF. The DNA for the CDR3 is TGTGCCAGCAGTTTATATTCGGGGTTCGACGAGCAGTACTTC.

In DNA, the CDR3 is TGTGCCAGCAGTTCCGGGGCCTACGAGCAGTACTTC. It yields the protein CASSSGAYEQYF. This chain joins TRBV6-5 and TRBJ2-7; tentatively, D is TRBD2 (5 bases). Germline V gene lookup returns CDR1 MNHEY and CDR2 SVGAGI. The length of the CDR3 is 12 residues. Trimming stripped 4 bases from V and 2 bases from J, with 6 bases between.